Each of the 28 T cell receptor beta chains below was sequenced from the same sample in a study of blood T cell repertoires in COVID-19. Clones were sequenced by immunoSEQ multiplex PCR, and TCRdb holds only the in-frame ones, with some missing. This sample has approximately 260,000 clones; approximately 80% occur once, and the top ten carry about 9.5%. The source material was peripheral blood. Receptor source: an elderly woman with acute or convalescent COVID-19.

In DNA form, the CDR3 reads TGTGCCAGCTCACCCGGGACAGGGGCTACTAATGAAAAACTGTTTTTT. This gives the protein CASSPGTGATNEKLFF. The rearrangement joins TRBV18 to TRBJ1-4; 10 bases agree with TRBD1. CDR3 length: 16 amino acids. The V and J ends lost 3 bases and 2 bases, in that order; junction bases with no gene match: 3. Per the germline V gene, CDR1 is KGHSH and CDR2 is LQKENI.

This clone was found a few times. The rearrangement uses TRBV6-6 and TRBJ1-6; D gene unclear. The germline CDR1 and CDR2 sequences are MNHNY and SVGAGI (reference sequence). The CDR3 has 15 residues. Deletions cut 5 bases from V and 5 bases from J, with 13 bases between. The CDR3 DNA sequence: TGTGCCAGCAGTCGCCCCTCGGGGAATAATTCACCCCTCCACTTT. This encodes CASSRPSGNNSPLHF.

V is TRBV5-1 and J is TRBJ1-4; 7 bases are shared with TRBD1. With 0 bases clipped from V and 7 bases from J, the junction kept 15 bases outside the gene matches. Per germline, CDR1 SGHRS and CDR2 YFSETQ. The CDR3 contains 18 residues. CDR3 nucleotide sequence: TGCGCCAGCAGCTTGGGCCTCTCCCCCGGGACAGTTTCTGAAAAACTGTTTTTT. Translating gives CASSLGLSPGTVSEKLFF.

This clone was observed a few times. The V and J genes are TRBV2 and TRBJ1-2, with 8 bases lining up with TRBD1. From germline, CDR1 is SNHLY and CDR2 FYNNEI. The CDR3 runs 14 residues. The V segment lost 3 bases and the J segment 3 bases; nucleotides outside the gene matches: 3. CDR3 protein: CASSDQGAHYGYTF. CDR3 nucleotides: TGTGCCAGCAGTGATCAGGGGGCTCACTATGGCTACACCTTC.

The chain employs TRBV27 and TRBJ1-6, with D tentatively TRBD1 (6 bases). Germline values: CDR1 MNHEY, CDR2 SMNVEV (reference sequence). The ends were cut back, 6 bases at V and 3 bases at J, with 30 bases in the middle. There are 21 residues in the CDR3. This CDR3 reads CASRLNEPDSIGGFYNSPLHF. The CDR3 DNA reads TGTGCCAGCAGACTCAACGAACCGGACAGTATAGGGGGATTCTATAATTCACCCCTCCACTTT.

The genes are TRBV28 and TRBJ1-4; 9 nucleotides align to TRBD1. CDR3 length: 15 residues. CDR1 MDHEN and CDR2 SYDVKM come from the germline V gene. The V and J ends lost 5 bases and 7 bases, in that order; junction bases with no gene match: 8. This CDR3 reads CASSTPGQGPEKLFF. The CDR3 region has the DNA TGTGCCAGCAGTACCCCGGGACAGGGACCTGAAAAACTGTTTTTT. Using reference TRBV28 and TRBJ1-4 for the parts outside the CDR3, the full variable domain is DVKVTQSSRYLVKRTGEKVFLECVQDMDHENMFWYRQDPGLGLRLIYFSYDVKMKEKGDIPEGYSVSREKKERFSLILESASTNQTSMYLCASSTPGQGPEKLFFGSGTQLSVL.

The rearrangement uses TRBV27 and TRBJ2-1; 11 bases align to TRBD1. Germline assignment: CDR1 MNHEY and CDR2 SMNVEV (reference sequence). The CDR3 loop spans 18 amino acids. V gave up 7 bases and J gave up 3 bases; unmatched junction bases: 14. CDR3 residues: CASKGQGGETSLYNEQFF. CDR3 nucleotides: TGTGCCAGCAAGGGACAGGGGGGCGAGACTAGCCTCTACAATGAGCAGTTCTTC.

The chain links TRBV21-1 to TRBJ2-2; TRBD2 was called by the table and not checked on the DNA. TRBV21-1 is an annotated pseudogene. This CDR3 is 18 amino acids long. This CDR3 is CASSFRGTSGVDTGELFF. CDR3 DNA: TGTGCCAGCAGCTTCCGGGGGACTAGCGGGGTGGACACCGGGGAGCTGTTTTTT.

This chain connects TRBV6-5 to TRBJ1-5; 7 bases agree with TRBD1. The trim removed 6 bases at V and 5 bases at J, leaving 4 bases unmatched. The CDR3 is 13 residues long. The germline gives CDR1 MNHEY, CDR2 SVGAGI. The CDR3 coding sequence is TGTGCCAGCAGGGGACAGTCGTATCAGCCCCAGCATTTT. Its translation is CASRGQSYQPQHF.

Worth noting for this clone: The same CDR3 arises from other DNA sequences in this sample as well. The rearrangement joins TRBV3-1 (or the pseudogene TRBV3-2) to TRBJ2-7, with D possibly being TRBD1 (6 bases). The germline gives CDR1 LGHDT, CDR2 YNNKEL (reference sequence). V shed 2 bases and J shed 2 bases, with 7 bases lying between them. The CDR3 loop spans 13 amino acids. Written as DNA, the CDR3 is TGTGCCAGCAGCCAATCAGGGGCCTACGAGCAGTACTTC. Its protein product is CASSQSGAYEQYF.

This clone showed up just once. This chain links TRBV6-6 with TRBJ2-1, with 9 bases matching TRBD1. The CDR3 runs to 15 residues. Germline CDR1 MNHNY, CDR2 SVGAGI (reference sequence). V shed 6 bases and J 4 bases; nucleotides not matched to a gene: 7. The DNA for the CDR3 is TGTGCCAGCAGCGCCGGGACAGGGACATACAATGAGCAGTTCTTC. It translates to CASSAGTGTYNEQFF.

This clone showed up just a few times. The chain links TRBV6-4 to TRBJ1-6, with D possibly TRBD1 on 5 matching bases. This CDR3 is built from 14 residues. Germline CDR1 reads MRHNA; CDR2 reads SNTAGT. The ends were cut back, 6 bases at V and 8 bases at J, with 14 bases in the middle. As DNA, the CDR3 is TGTGCCAGCAGCTCCAGGGTAGAGGATTCACCCCTCCACTTT. It translates to CASSSRVEDSPLHF.

This sequence joins TRBV29-1 and TRBJ2-5, with TRBD2 matching 12 bases. The ends lost 1 base at V and 8 bases at J; junction bases unmatched: 8. The CDR3 totals 15 residues. Germline CDR1 is SQVTM and CDR2 is ANQGSEA. Here the CDR3 reads CSVEGTSGVRGTQYF. CDR3 DNA sequence: TGCAGCGTTGAAGGGACTAGCGGGGTCCGGGGAACCCAGTACTTC. The variable domain in full, with the rest retrieved from reference TRBV29-1 and TRBJ2-5, is SAVISQKPSRDICQRGTSLTIQCQVDSQVTMMFWYRQQPGQSLTLIATANQGSEATYESGFVIDKFPISRPNLTFSTLTVSNMSPEDSSIYLCSVEGTSGVRGTQYFGPGTRLLVL.

The CDR3 region is CASSFTSAHQETQYF. The CDR3 DNA is TGTGCCAGCAGCTTTACGAGCGCCCACCAAGAGACCCAGTACTTC. The V call is TRBV7-2, the J call TRBJ2-5; unclear D gene. The CDR3 contains 15 residues. V shed 3 bases and J shed 0 bases, with 11 bases lying between them. Germline lookup yields CDR1 SGHTA and CDR2 FQGNSA.

The chain links TRBV28 to TRBJ1-6; the match to TRBD1 covers 9 bases. The CDR3 length is 16 residues. Germline V CDR1 and CDR2: MDHEN, SYDVKM. Losses at the gene ends were 5 bases for V and 7 bases for J; bases not matched to a gene: 9. The CDR3 spells CASSGRDRAENSPLHF. The CDR3 DNA is TGTGCCAGCAGTGGGCGGGACAGGGCGGAGAATTCACCCCTCCACTTT.

The rearrangement uses TRBV1 and TRBJ2-1; the D call TRBD2 from the table was never checked on the DNA. TRBV1 is a listed pseudogene. The length of the CDR3 is 17 residues. Written as DNA, the CDR3 is TGCACCAGCAGCCAAGGGGGTAGCGGGGGCTCCTACAATGAGCAGTTCTTC. This gives the protein CTSSQGGSGGSYNEQFF.

V and J are TRBV19 and TRBJ2-5; 8 bases are shared with TRBD2. V lost 3 bases and J lost 3; bases outside the gene matches: 6. The CDR3 runs 15 residues. Germline V lookup: CDR1 LNHDA, CDR2 SQIVND (reference sequence). The CDR3 DNA follows: TGTGCCAGTAGTATTAAAGGGACTAGGGAAGAGACCCAGTACTTC. It is translated as CASSIKGTREETQYF.

This clone was found once. The chain joins TRBV5-1 to TRBJ1-5, with D perhaps TRBD1 (5 bases). Germline assignment: CDR1 SGHRS and CDR2 YFSETQ. The length of the CDR3 is 14 residues. The ends were cut back, 0 bases at V and 7 bases at J, with 11 bases in the middle. The chain's CDR3 is CASSLGAGQQPQHF. In DNA form, the CDR3 reads TGCGCCAGCAGCTTGGGGGCAGGGCAGCAGCCCCAGCATTTT.

V is TRBV6-2 or TRBV6-3 and J is TRBJ2-7; 7 bases match TRBD2. This CDR3 is 15 amino acids long. CDR1 is MNHEY and CDR2 is SVGEGT in the germline V gene. Germline trimming cut 4 bases from V and 3 bases from J; bases unmatched to any gene: 9. The CDR3 nucleotides read TGTGCCAGCAGTTCGCGCAGCGGGGCGGTCTACGAGCAGTACTTC. Amino acid sequence: CASSSRSGAVYEQYF.

The chain joins TRBV12-3 or TRBV12-4 to TRBJ1-4; D is unclear. The V and J ends lost 2 bases and 7 bases respectively, with 5 bases between them. The CDR3 is made up of 12 amino acids. The CDR3 DNA is TGTGCCAGCAGTTTAAGCTCTGAAAAACTGTTTTTT. It yields the protein CASSLSSEKLFF.

The chain joins TRBV3-1 (or the pseudogene TRBV3-2) to TRBJ1-6, with D unclear. Germline loops: CDR1 LGHDT, CDR2 YNNKEL (reference sequence). The V end was cut by 4 bases, the J end by 7 bases, with 8 bases between. The CDR3 is 13 amino acids. This chain's CDR3 is CASSPKMNSPLHF. CDR3 nucleotides: TGTGCCAGCAGCCCCAAAATGAATTCACCCCTCCACTTT.

This clone was picked up a small number of times. This chain uses TRBV11-1 with TRBJ1-1; the match to TRBD1 covers 8 bases. The junction had 12 bases not matched to a gene; V was cut back by 4 bases and J by 5 bases. Germline CDR1 and CDR2: SGHAT and FQDESV (reference sequence). This CDR3 has 16 residues. The CDR3 DNA is TGTGCCAGCAGCTCAGTGGACAGGGTCGGTCGGACTGAAGCTTTCTTT. Translation gives CASSSVDRVGRTEAFF.

V is TRBV7-9 and J is TRBJ2-3; 8 bases are shared with TRBD2. V lost 1 base and J lost 9; bases outside the gene matches: 9. CDR3 length: 15 amino acids. Germline-derived CDR1 and CDR2 are SEHNR and FQNEAQ (reference sequence). The CDR3 sequence: CASSLGLAGTSTQYF. The CDR3 DNA reads TGTGCCAGCAGCTTAGGGTTAGCGGGGACGTCAACGCAGTATTTT.

The chain employs TRBV18 and TRBJ2-7; weak D call: TRBD1 (6 bases). Trimming removed 4 bases from V and 2 bases from J, with 12 bases in between. CDR1 is KGHSH, CDR2 LQKENI, per germline. The CDR3 spans 14 residues. The CDR3 DNA is TGTGCCAGCTCACTCCGGACAGCGACCTACGAGCAGTACTTC. As protein: CASSLRTATYEQYF.

This chain connects TRBV5-1 to TRBJ2-7; D remains unclear. Looked up from germline, CDR1 is SGHRS and CDR2 is YFSETQ. There are 15 residues in the CDR3. V lost 6 bases and J 3 bases, leaving 19 bases between the germline ends. CDR3 nucleotides: TGCGCCAGCACTGGTTTCCAGGCCGGCTACTACGAGCAGTACTTC. It translates to CASTGFQAGYYEQYF.

V and J are TRBV28 and TRBJ1-1; D not certain. The V gene's germline CDR1 is MDHEN and CDR2 SYDVKM. Trimming left V 7 bases short and J 0 bases short, with 15 bases between. This CDR3 region has 15 residues. The CDR3 spells CASIPGGRMNTEAFF. In DNA, the CDR3 is TGTGCCAGCATTCCGGGAGGCAGGATGAACACTGAAGCTTTCTTT.

This clone was observed a handful of times. The chain couples TRBV7-9 to TRBJ2-2; tentative D call: TRBD1 (5 bases). In germline, CDR1 is SEHNR, CDR2 FQNEAQ (reference sequence). The CDR3 covers 16 residues. V lost 5 bases and J 0 bases, leaving 13 bases between the germline ends. Here the CDR3 reads CASSLQGFSNTGELFF. DNA for the CDR3: TGTGCCAGCAGCCTCCAGGGTTTCTCGAACACCGGGGAGCTGTTTTTT.

The chain uses TRBV7-9 and TRBJ2-5, with TRBD2 matching over 10 bases. V was clipped by 3 bases and J by 5 bases; unmatched bases: 6. The germline gives CDR1 SEHNR, CDR2 FQNEAQ (reference sequence). The CDR3 totals 15 residues. The CDR3 is CASSFMSGGAETQYF. DNA of the CDR3: TGTGCCAGCAGCTTTATGAGCGGGGGGGCGGAGACCCAGTACTTC.